This TCR beta chain was captured by sequencing in a study of blood T cell repertoires in COVID-19. Study-level information: Sites across the United States, Italy and Spain contributed samples from acute and convalescent COVID-19. T cells, B-cell-depleted T cells, or PBMCs provided the cDNA or gDNA that served as material.

Germline V gives CDR1 MNHEY, CDR2 SMNVEV (reference sequence). The CDR3 is 15 residues long. The V gene end was trimmed by 7 bases and the J gene end by 5 bases; junction bases not matched to a gene: 10. In the study's own analysis: Researchers report that nucleated cell counts were estimated from reference gene primer amplification. Sequenced by immunoSEQ multiplex PCR; TCRdb stores in-frame clones only, minus some. The DNA was the basis for D and trimming; V, J and clone size are from that table. The table lists some 200,000 clones, approximately 90% of them singletons. The V call is TRBV27, the J call TRBJ2-3; 9 nucleotides line up with TRBD2. The sample consisted of peripheral blood. The source of this sequence is a man aged 60-69 years with active or convalescent COVID-19. In DNA form, the CDR3 reads TGTGCCAGCAAAGGGGCGGGGGGGGAGCGAGATACGCAGTATTTT. This encodes CASKGAGGERDTQYF.